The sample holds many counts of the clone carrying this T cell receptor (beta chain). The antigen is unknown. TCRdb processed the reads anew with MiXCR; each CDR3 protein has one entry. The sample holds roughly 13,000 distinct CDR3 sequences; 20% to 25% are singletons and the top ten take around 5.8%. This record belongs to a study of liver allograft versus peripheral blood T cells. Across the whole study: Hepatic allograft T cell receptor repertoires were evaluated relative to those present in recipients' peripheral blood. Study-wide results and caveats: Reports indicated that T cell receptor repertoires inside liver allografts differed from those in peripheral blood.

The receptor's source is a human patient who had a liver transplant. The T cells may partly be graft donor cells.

This chain's CDR3 is CASSFWGNEKLFF. For the CDR3, the DNA is TGTGCCAGCAGCTTCTGGGGTAATGAAAAACTGTTTTTT. The V and J genes are TRBV5-4 and TRBJ1-4, with D uncertain. Germline CDR1 and CDR2: SGHNT and YYREEE (reference sequence). The CDR3 is 13 residues long. Trimming removed 2 bases from V and 4 bases from J, with 6 bases in between.